Many counts were recorded for the clone carrying this T cell receptor (beta chain). The antigen is not known. The data were taken from a study of T cells in Graves' hyperthyroidism and ophthalmopathy. Findings and limits, study-wide: The model foresaw ophthalmopathy a median around 6 months prior to onset.

In germline, CDR1 is SNHLY, CDR2 FYNNEI. The CDR3 has 13 residues. V shed 8 bases and J shed 3 bases, with 11 bases lying between them. Diagnostic assessment was based on clinical symptoms, serum thyroxine and TRAb, thyroid ultrasound and orbital computed tomography. The PBMCs were taken from roughly 9.3 ml of fresh peripheral blood. Researchers took RNA transcripts and amplified the TCR beta CDR3 regions from them. RT-PCR in the first round (using the HTBI primer set) targeted the TCR CDR3. TCRdb called the multiplex PCR reads again in MiXCR, with one record for every CDR3 protein. The sample holds under 700,000 distinct CDR3 sequences; roughly 17% are singletons and the top ten take roughly 18%.

Sequenced input: blood. The receptor was isolated from a woman aged 18 to 35 with Graves' hyperthyroidism. The chain couples TRBV2 to TRBJ2-1; maybe TRBD2 (5 bases). The CDR3 nucleotides read TGTGCCAGCTCTACGGGGAACTACAATGAGCAGTTCTTC. Amino acids: CASSTGNYNEQFF.